The 25 T cell receptor beta chains in this list originate from one sample, sequenced in a study of blood T cells in healthy people across ages. Together with a sample-barcoded 5' primer, a J-beta primer mix was included in a second PCR lasting about 6 to 11 cycles. TCRdb called the 5' RACE reads again in MiXCR, with one record for every CDR3 protein. The sample records about 1.1 million distinct CDR3 sequences, more than 30% being singletons. Sequenced material: blood. The receptors stem from a young man in good health.

This chain connects TRBV6-2 or TRBV6-3 to TRBJ2-3, with D perhaps matching TRBD2 (6 bases). The CDR3 contains 18 residues. Trimming left V 6 bases short and J 6 bases short, with 28 bases between. CDR1 is MNHEY and CDR2 is SVGEGT in the germline V gene. CDR3 in DNA: TGTGCCAGCAGACCTCCCCCGGGGTTGGGGGGACTCCTCGATACGCAGTATTTT. Its protein is CASRPPPGLGGLLDTQYF.

This clonotype was recorded a few times. The J gene is TRBJ2-1, the V gene TRBV6-2 or TRBV6-3, with D unresolved. The V end was cut by 2 bases, the J end by 0 bases, with 14 bases between. The CDR3 is 17 amino acids. Germline loops: CDR1 MNHEY, CDR2 SVGEGT. The CDR3 DNA sequence: TGTGCCAGCAGTTACCTCAGGCCCTCCAGCTCCTACAATGAGCAGTTCTTC. Its translation: CASSYLRPSSSYNEQFF.

This clonotype was counted a few times. This chain uses TRBV27 with TRBJ2-3, with TRBD1 as a possible D gene (5 bases). Trimming took 4 bases from V and 0 from J, leaving 11 bases between them. The germline V gene encodes CDR1 MNHEY and CDR2 SMNVEV (reference sequence). The CDR3 runs 15 residues. The DNA of the CDR3 is TGTGCCAGCAGTTGGGGCGGATCTAGCACAGATACGCAGTATTTT. It encodes CASSWGGSSTDTQYF.

This chain joins TRBV6-2 or TRBV6-3 and TRBJ1-5; D is unresolved. Looked up from germline, CDR1 is MNHEY and CDR2 is SVGEGT. This CDR3 is 15 amino acids long. Trimming took off 5 bases at V and 1 base at J, with 12 bases between the two ends. The CDR3 here is CASSRRTESNQPQHF. CDR3 coding DNA: TGTGCCAGCAGTCGTCGGACGGAAAGCAATCAGCCCCAGCATTTT.

The chain combines TRBV18 with TRBJ2-5; D gene unclear. The germline V gene encodes CDR1 KGHSH and CDR2 LQKENI. Trimming removed 0 bases from V and 0 bases from J, with 2 bases in between. The CDR3 length is 13 residues. The CDR3 region is CASSPPHQETQYF. For the CDR3, the DNA is TGTGCCAGCTCACCACCCCACCAAGAGACCCAGTACTTC.

V usage is TRBV10-3 and J usage is TRBJ1-1; D is uncertain. With 3 bases removed from V and 1 base from J, the gap between germline ends came to 6 bases. The CDR3 covers 13 residues. CDR1 and CDR2 (germline): ENHRY, SYGVKD. This chain's CDR3 is CAISEQTNTEAFF. Here the CDR3 DNA reads TGTGCCATCAGTGAACAGACGAACACTGAAGCTTTCTTT.

This sequence joins TRBV4-3 and TRBJ2-5; D perhaps matches TRBD2 (5 bases). This CDR3 is built from 14 residues. Germline V gene lookup returns CDR1 LGHNA and CDR2 YSLEER. Trimming stripped 3 bases from V and 5 bases from J, with 13 bases between. The CDR3 coding sequence is TGCGCCAGCAGCCAGAATGGAGGTTCTGAGACCCAGTACTTC. Encoded protein: CASSQNGGSETQYF.

This clonotype was counted a few times. The CDR3 sequence is CASTQGDQPQHF. CDR3 sequence (DNA): TGTGCCAGCACACAGGGAGATCAGCCCCAGCATTTT. The rearrangement uses TRBV27 and TRBJ1-5, with a weak D call TRBD1 (6 bases). Trimming left V 7 bases short and J 5 bases short, with 9 bases between. The CDR3 has 12 residues. CDR1 MNHEY and CDR2 SMNVEV come from the germline V gene (reference sequence).

The chain employs TRBV12-3 or TRBV12-4 and TRBJ1-1; D is undetermined. V lost 8 bases and J lost 1, with 8 bases in between. The CDR3 runs 12 residues. Written as DNA, the CDR3 is TGTGCCAGCGACCCTGGGAACACTGAAGCTTTCTTT. It translates to CASDPGNTEAFF.

This rearrangement joins TRBV7-3 to TRBJ1-6; D remains ambiguous. The CDR3 is 13 residues long. V was shortened by 3 bases and J by 10 bases, with 10 bases between the two germline ends. Germline CDR1 is SGHTA and CDR2 is FQGTGA. This CDR3 reads CASSFMDGSPLHF. CDR3 DNA: TGTGCCAGCAGCTTTATGGACGGATCACCCCTCCACTTT.

The chain has TRBV6-1 and TRBJ2-1; 7 positions agree with TRBD2. J was trimmed by 1 base and V by 6 bases; bases with no gene match: 12. The CDR3 totals 17 residues. Germline CDR1 reads MNHNS; CDR2 reads SASEGT. In DNA form, the CDR3 reads TGTGCCAGCAGCGGTACCTCAACTAGCGTTTCCTACAATGAGCAGTTCTTC. This encodes CASSGTSTSVSYNEQFF.

J is TRBJ2-7 and V is TRBV29-1; 7 positions agree with TRBD1. This CDR3 is 13 amino acids long. CDR1 is SQVTM and CDR2 is ANQGSEA in the germline V gene. Trimming cost V 7 bases and J 6 bases; bases outside gene matches: 12. CDR3 protein: CSGYDRERSEQYF. The CDR3, as DNA: TGCAGCGGTTATGACAGGGAAAGGAGCGAGCAGTACTTC.

CDR3 protein: CASSEKQGSNYGYTF. CDR3 DNA: TGTGCCAGCAGTGAGAAGCAGGGCTCTAACTATGGCTACACCTTC. V gene TRBV2 combines with J gene TRBJ1-2; D may be TRBD1 (5 bases). CDR3 size: 15 residues. V was cut by 3 bases and J by 0 bases, with 11 bases left in between. Germline V gene sequence: CDR1 SNHLY, CDR2 FYNNEI.

This clonotype was detected a few times. The rearrangement uses TRBV12-5 and TRBJ2-5; possibly TRBD1 for D (5 bases). Trimming stripped 3 bases from V and 11 bases from J, with 19 bases between. Germline V gives CDR1 LGHNT, CDR2 FRNRAP. CDR3 length: 14 residues. DNA for the CDR3: TGTGCTAGTGGTTTCGCAAATGAGGACAATGAGCAGTACTTC. Amino acid sequence: CASGFANEDNEQYF.

This clonotype was seen a single time. The chain links TRBV20-1 to TRBJ2-7, with D tentatively TRBD1 (5 bases). V lost 6 bases to trimming and J lost 7 bases, with 19 bases between them. Germline-derived CDR1 and CDR2 are DFQATT and SNEGSKA (reference sequence). The CDR3 contains 13 residues. For the CDR3, the DNA is TGCAGTGCCGACAGACAGCCTCGCAGTGAGCAGTACTTC. Amino acids: CSADRQPRSEQYF.

Regarding this clonotype: A read error may explain this, as a much larger clone is one base away. Written as DNA, the CDR3 is TGTGCCAGCAACAACCGGGGACCCGTCAGAGAGCAGTACTTC. This gives the protein CASNNRGPVREQYF. V usage is TRBV12-3 or TRBV12-4 and J usage is TRBJ2-5; D is tentatively TRBD1 or TRBD2 (5 bases each). The V and J ends lost 7 bases and 11 bases respectively, with 23 bases between them. This CDR3 has 14 amino acids.

J is TRBJ2-5 and V is TRBV5-1; no definite D call. V lost 2 bases, J lost 11 bases, and 22 bases lay in between. The CDR3 extends over 15 amino acids. Germline lookup yields CDR1 SGHRS and CDR2 YFSETQ. In DNA, the CDR3 is TGCGCCAGCAGCTTTTTCCTAGACCCAACAAATGAGCAGTACTTC. Amino acid sequence: CASSFFLDPTNEQYF.

The chain uses TRBV20-1 and TRBJ2-3; 8 nucleotides line up with TRBD1. Germline-derived CDR1 and CDR2 are DFQATT and SNEGSKA (reference sequence). This CDR3 contains 14 residues. As DNA, the CDR3 is TGCAGCCCACTAGGGGCAGGGGGCGCAGATACGCAGTATTTT. It encodes CSPLGAGGADTQYF.

The genes are TRBV30 and TRBJ2-3; 8 nucleotides align to TRBD1. Germline loops: CDR1 GTSNPN, CDR2 SVGIG (reference sequence). V shed 8 bases and J 3 bases; nucleotides not matched to a gene: 7. The CDR3 is 13 residues long. Here the CDR3 reads CAGRQGTTDTQYF. The CDR3 DNA reads TGTGCCGGAAGACAGGGGACTACAGATACGCAGTATTTT.

The rearrangement links TRBV20-1 to TRBJ1-1, with 7 bases fitting TRBD1. Germline loops: CDR1 DFQATT, CDR2 SNEGSKA (reference sequence). V shed 5 bases, J shed 3 bases, and the junction held 9 bases outside the gene matches. CDR3 length: 14 residues. The CDR3 sequence: CSAEGGGGDTEAFF. The CDR3 DNA reads TGCAGTGCTGAAGGGGGCGGAGGGGACACTGAAGCTTTCTTT.

Of note for this clonotype: A much larger clone sits a single nucleotide away, making a read error possible. DNA for the CDR3: TGCAGTGCTGCAGAGGGGAGCACAGATACGCACTATTTT. This codes for CSAAEGSTDTHYF. This rearrangement joins TRBV20-1 to TRBJ2-3; D may match TRBD1 or TRBD2 (5 bases each). Looked up from germline, CDR1 is DFQATT and CDR2 is SNEGSKA (reference sequence). This CDR3 region has 13 residues.

This clonotype has just a few counts. This sequence joins TRBV5-1 and TRBJ1-4; 7 bases map to TRBD1. CDR1 and CDR2 from the germline V gene are SGHRS and YFSETQ. The J segment lost 4 bases and the V segment lost 3 bases, leaving 6 bases of the junction unmatched. The CDR3 has 15 amino acids. CDR3 bases: TGCGCCAGCAGCTCGACAGGGCCCCATAATGAAAAACTGTTTTTT. It is translated as CASSSTGPHNEKLFF.

J is TRBJ1-2 and V is TRBV6-1; perhaps TRBD1 as D (6 bases). Germline-derived CDR1 and CDR2 are MNHNS and SASEGT. The V gene lost 7 bases and the J gene lost 0 bases, with 15 bases spanning the gap. The CDR3 is 15 amino acids. CDR3 sequence: CASTRDILTNYGYTF. The DNA of the CDR3 is TGTGCCAGCACGAGGGACATCCTAACTAACTATGGCTACACCTTC.

This clonotype was seen ten or more times. V usage is TRBV7-2 and J usage is TRBJ2-1; no firm D call. The CDR3 is 12 residues long. Per the germline V gene, CDR1 is SGHTA and CDR2 is FQGNSA. Between the trimmed V and J ends, which lost 5 bases and 9 bases, there was a span of 11 bases. This chain's CDR3 is CASSQYFAEQFF. The CDR3 DNA reads TGTGCCAGCAGCCAATACTTTGCTGAGCAGTTCTTC.

This chain connects TRBV5-1 to TRBJ2-3; 10 bases agree with TRBD2. V shed 2 bases and J 2 bases; nucleotides not matched to a gene: 5. The CDR3 sequence is 16 residues long. The V gene's germline CDR1 is SGHRS and CDR2 YFSETQ. The CDR3 DNA sequence: TGCGCCAGCAGCTTCCTTAGCGGGGGGACCACAGATACGCAGTATTTT. Protein: CASSFLSGGTTDTQYF. Variable domain in full (rest from reference TRBV5-1 and TRBJ2-3): KAGVTQTPRYLIKTRGQQVTLSCSPISGHRSVSWYQQTPGQGLQFLFEYFSETQRNKGNFPGRFSGRQFSNSRSEMNVSTLELGDSALYLCASSFLSGGTTDTQYFGPGTRLTVL.